The sample holds many counts of the clone carrying this T cell receptor beta chain. Researchers made TCR beta libraries by using iRepertoire HTBI primers and running Arm-PCR on CDR3 regions. From the multiplex PCR reads, TCRdb called clonotypes with MiXCR, one entry per CDR3 protein. The table lists roughly 520,000 distinct CDR3 sequences, around 11% of them singletons. The data were taken from a study of regulatory T cells in long-lasting Graves disease. The sample's time point: newly diagnosed GD, antithyroid drugs for less than 3 months. PBMCs provided the RNA from which the TCR library was made. The same data also went into a second study, on T cells in Graves' hyperthyroidism and ophthalmopathy. That study reports: When ophthalmopathy did not progress within 18 months, Graves' hyperthyroidism was considered stable. The HTBI primer set was used in a first-round RT-PCR of the TCR CDR3. Ophthalmopathy, as predicted by the model, came a median 6.5 months after the prediction.

This specimen consisted of peripheral blood mononuclear cells (PBMCs), obtained at new diagnosis, from a patient treated with antithyroid drugs. The sequence derives from a woman between 25 and 40 years old with Graves disease.

The CDR3 DNA reads as TGTGCCAGCAGTGCCGGGACAGGTCACTATGGCTACACCTTC. Its protein product is CASSAGTGHYGYTF. The chain joins TRBV6-1 to TRBJ1-2; 8 nucleotides agree with TRBD1. CDR3 size: 14 residues. V trimming: 4 bases; J trimming: 3 bases; junction bases outside the gene matches: 4. CDR1 is MNHNS and CDR2 is SASEGT in the germline V gene.